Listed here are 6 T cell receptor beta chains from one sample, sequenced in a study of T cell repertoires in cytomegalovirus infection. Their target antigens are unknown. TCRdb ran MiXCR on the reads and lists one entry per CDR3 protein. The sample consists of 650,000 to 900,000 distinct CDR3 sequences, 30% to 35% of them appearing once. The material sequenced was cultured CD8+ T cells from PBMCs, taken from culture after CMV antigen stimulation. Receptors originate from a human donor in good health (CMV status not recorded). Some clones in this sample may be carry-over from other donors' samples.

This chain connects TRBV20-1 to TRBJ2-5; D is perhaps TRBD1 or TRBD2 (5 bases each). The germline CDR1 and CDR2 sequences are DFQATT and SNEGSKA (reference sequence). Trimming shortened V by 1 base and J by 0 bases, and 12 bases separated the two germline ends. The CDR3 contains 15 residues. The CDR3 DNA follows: TGCAGTGCTAGAGTAGGGACCCTGTACCAAGAGACCCAGTACTTC. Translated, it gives CSARVGTLYQETQYF.

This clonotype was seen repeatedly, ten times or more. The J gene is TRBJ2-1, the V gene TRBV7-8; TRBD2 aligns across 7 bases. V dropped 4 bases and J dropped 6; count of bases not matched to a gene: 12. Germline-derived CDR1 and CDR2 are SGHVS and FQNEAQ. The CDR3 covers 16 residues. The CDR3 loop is CASSWGTNSILNEQFF. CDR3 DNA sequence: TGTGCCAGCAGCTGGGGGACTAACTCCATACTCAATGAGCAGTTCTTC.

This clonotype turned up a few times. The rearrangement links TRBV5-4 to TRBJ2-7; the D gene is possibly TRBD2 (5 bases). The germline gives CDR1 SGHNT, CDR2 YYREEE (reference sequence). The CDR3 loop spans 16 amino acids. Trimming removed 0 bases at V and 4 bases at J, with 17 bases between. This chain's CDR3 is CASSLDRHGVLYEQYV. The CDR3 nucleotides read TGTGCCAGCAGCTTGGATAGGCACGGGGTGTTGTACGAGCAGTACGTC.

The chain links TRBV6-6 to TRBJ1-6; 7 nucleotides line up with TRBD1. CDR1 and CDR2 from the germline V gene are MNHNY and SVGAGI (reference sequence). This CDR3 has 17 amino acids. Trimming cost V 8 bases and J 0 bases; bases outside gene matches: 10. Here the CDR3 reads CASERGPRTSYNSPLHF. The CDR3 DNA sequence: TGTGCCAGCGAGAGGGGGCCGCGGACCTCCTATAATTCACCCCTCCACTTT.

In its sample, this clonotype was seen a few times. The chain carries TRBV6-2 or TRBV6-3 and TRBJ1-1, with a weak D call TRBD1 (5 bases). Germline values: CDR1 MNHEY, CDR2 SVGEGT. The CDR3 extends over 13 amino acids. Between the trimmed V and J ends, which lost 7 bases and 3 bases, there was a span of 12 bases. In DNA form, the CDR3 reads TGTGCCAGCAATCCAGGGACTTACACTGAAGCTTTCTTT. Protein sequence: CASNPGTYTEAFF.

CDR3 DNA: TGTGCCAGCAGTTTATTCGCGGGGGAGGGCGCAGATACGCAGTATTTT. Translation gives CASSLFAGEGADTQYF. The genes are TRBV12-3 or TRBV12-4 and TRBJ2-3, with TRBD2 matching over 7 bases. Germline trimming cut 2 bases from V and 4 bases from J; bases unmatched to any gene: 9. The CDR3 spans 16 residues.